The next 10 T cell receptor beta chains were all read from a single sample in a study of blood T cell repertoires in COVID-19. Profiled with immunoSEQ multiplex PCR; TCRdb holds only in-frame clones, not every one. The sample lists under 200,000 clones, approximately 84% occurring once. The sample comprised peripheral blood. Every receptor here comes from a man aged 35 to 55 who had recovered from COVID-19.

V is TRBV7-2 and J is TRBJ2-3; TRBD1 aligns across 8 bases. Germline V CDR1 and CDR2: SGHTA, FQGNSA. The trim removed 4 bases at V and 0 bases at J, leaving 6 bases unmatched. The CDR3 spans 16 residues. CDR3 region: CASSSTDRVSTDTQYF. DNA of the CDR3: TGTGCCAGCAGCTCGACGGACAGGGTTAGCACAGATACGCAGTATTTT.

The J gene is TRBJ2-5, the V gene TRBV7-8; TRBD2 agrees at 9 bases. The V segment lost 2 bases and the J segment 6 bases; nucleotides outside the gene matches: 10. From germline, CDR1 is SGHVS and CDR2 FQNEAQ. The CDR3 has 16 amino acids. CDR3 protein: CASSLWGREGPKTQYF. The CDR3 DNA follows: TGTGCCAGCAGCTTATGGGGGCGGGAGGGCCCGAAGACCCAGTACTTC. Together with reference TRBV7-8 and TRBJ2-5, the CDR3 gives the full variable domain: GAGVSQSPRYKVAKRGQDVALRCDPISGHVSLFWYQQALGQGPEFLTYFQNEAQLDKSGLPSDRFFAERPEGSVSTLKIQRTQQEDSAVYLCASSLWGREGPKTQYFGPGTRLLVL.

The CDR3 loop is CASNPTKTGDYNEQFF. As DNA, the CDR3 is TGTGCCAGCAACCCTACCAAAACAGGAGATTACAATGAGCAGTTCTTC. The rearrangement uses TRBV5-6 and TRBJ2-1; D possibly corresponds to TRBD1 (5 bases). Trimming pared 6 bases from V and 4 bases from J, leaving 20 bases between. The CDR3 runs 16 residues. The V gene's germline CDR1 is SGHDT and CDR2 YYEEEE.

This chain connects TRBV2 to TRBJ1-6; no definite D call. V was trimmed by 6 bases and J by 10 bases, leaving 13 bases between them. This CDR3 is 13 amino acids long. Germline loops: CDR1 SNHLY, CDR2 FYNNEI. The CDR3 spells CASRAEGASPLHF. CDR3 DNA: TGTGCCAGCAGGGCGGAGGGAGCCTCACCCCTCCACTTT.

The rearrangement links TRBV18 to TRBJ2-3; perhaps TRBD1 as D (5 bases). Germline values: CDR1 KGHSH, CDR2 LQKENI. The CDR3 consists of 13 residues. V was clipped by 3 bases and J by 2 bases, with 6 bases between them. CDR3 DNA: TGTGCCAGCTCACCGGACAACACAGATACGCAGTATTTT. Residues: CASSPDNTDTQYF.

In DNA, the CDR3 is TGTGCCGGGACAAAACTCTACGAGCAGTACTTC. Translation: CAGTKLYEQYF. The chain links TRBV30 to TRBJ2-7; a possible D gene is TRBD1 (6 bases). This CDR3 comprises 11 residues. V was cut by 8 bases and J by 3 bases, with 11 bases left in between. CDR1 GTSNPN and CDR2 SVGIG come from the germline V gene (reference sequence).

This clone was counted between two and nine times. This chain joins TRBV6-2 or TRBV6-3 and TRBJ1-6, with D perhaps TRBD1 (5 bases). V was trimmed by 0 bases and J by 10 bases, leaving 13 bases between them. CDR1 is MNHEY and CDR2 is SVGEGT in the germline V gene. The CDR3 loop spans 15 amino acids. The CDR3 sequence is CASSYSGGGRSPLHF. CDR3 nucleotides: TGTGCCAGCAGTTACTCTGGGGGGGGTCGGTCACCCCTCCACTTT.

This clone was found once. The rearrangement links TRBV30 to TRBJ2-5, with TRBD2 as a possible D gene (5 bases). Trimming left V 0 bases short and J 2 bases short, with 13 bases between. This CDR3 region has 15 residues. Germline V gives CDR1 GTSNPN, CDR2 SVGIG (reference sequence). As DNA, the CDR3 is TGTGCCTGGAGTGTTTACCGGGGATTTCAAGAGACCCAGTACTTC. This sequence encodes CAWSVYRGFQETQYF.

The chain recombines TRBV12-3 or TRBV12-4 with TRBJ1-5, with D perhaps TRBD1 (5 bases). This CDR3 is 13 amino acids long. The V and J ends lost 7 bases and 6 bases respectively, with 13 bases between them. The CDR3 here is CASNTGLGQPQHF. The CDR3 bases are TGTGCCAGCAATACAGGCTTGGGTCAGCCCCAGCATTTT.

This sequence joins TRBV5-1 and TRBJ2-3; unclear D gene. The CDR3 is 15 residues long. V dropped 0 bases and J dropped 0 bases, with 8 bases sitting between them. Germline V gene data show CDR1 as SGHRS and CDR2 as YFSETQ. CDR3 sequence reads: CASSLGQASTDTQYF. For the CDR3, the DNA is TGCGCCAGCAGCTTGGGCCAGGCTAGCACAGATACGCAGTATTTT.